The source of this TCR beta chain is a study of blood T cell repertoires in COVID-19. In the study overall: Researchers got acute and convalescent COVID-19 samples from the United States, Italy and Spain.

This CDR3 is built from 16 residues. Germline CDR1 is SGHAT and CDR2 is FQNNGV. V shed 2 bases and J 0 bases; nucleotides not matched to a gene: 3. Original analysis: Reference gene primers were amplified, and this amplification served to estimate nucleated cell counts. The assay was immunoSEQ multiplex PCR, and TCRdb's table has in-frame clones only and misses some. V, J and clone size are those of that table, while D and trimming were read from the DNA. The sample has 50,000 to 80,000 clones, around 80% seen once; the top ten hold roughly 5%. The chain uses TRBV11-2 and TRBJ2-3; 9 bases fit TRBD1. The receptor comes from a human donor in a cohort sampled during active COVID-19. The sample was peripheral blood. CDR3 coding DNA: TGTGCCAGCAGCTTAAAAGGGACAGGGAGCACAGATACGCAGTATTTT. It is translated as CASSLKGTGSTDTQYF. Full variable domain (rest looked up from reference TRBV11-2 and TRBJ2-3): EAGVAQSPRYKIIEKRQSVAFWCNPISGHATLYWYQQILGQGPKLLIQFQNNGVVDDSQLPKDRFSAERLKGVDSTLKIQPAKLEDSAVYLCASSLKGTGSTDTQYFGPGTRLTVL.